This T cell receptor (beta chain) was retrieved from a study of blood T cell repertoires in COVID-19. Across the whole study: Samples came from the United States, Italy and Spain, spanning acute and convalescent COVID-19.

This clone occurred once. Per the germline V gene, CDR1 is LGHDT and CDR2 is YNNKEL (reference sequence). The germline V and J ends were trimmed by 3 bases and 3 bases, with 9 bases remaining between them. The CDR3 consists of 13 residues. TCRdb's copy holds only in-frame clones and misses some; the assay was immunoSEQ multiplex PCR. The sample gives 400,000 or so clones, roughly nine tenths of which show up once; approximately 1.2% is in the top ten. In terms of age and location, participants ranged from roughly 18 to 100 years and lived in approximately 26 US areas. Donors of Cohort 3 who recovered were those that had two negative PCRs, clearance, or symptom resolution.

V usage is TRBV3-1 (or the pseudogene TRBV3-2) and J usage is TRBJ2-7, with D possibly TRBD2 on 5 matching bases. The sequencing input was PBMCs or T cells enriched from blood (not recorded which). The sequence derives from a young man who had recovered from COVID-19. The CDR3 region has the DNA TGTGCCAGCAGCCAGGGAGTTCTCTACGAGCAGTACTTC. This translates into CASSQGVLYEQYF.